In its sample, the clone carrying this T cell receptor beta chain was seen once. Germline V gene sequence: CDR1 MNHNS, CDR2 SASEGT. J gave up 2 bases and V 4 bases, and 6 bases lay outside the gene matches. The CDR3 is 15 residues long. These data come from a study of T-cell memory formation after mild COVID-19. Constant-segment primers served in 5'RACE that generated TCR alpha and TCR beta cDNA libraries bearing sample barcodes and UMIs. A single record per CDR3 protein comes from TCRdb applying MiXCR to the 5' RACE reads. The sample yields about 470,000 distinct CDR3 sequences, 20% to 30% seen once.

The material sequenced was PBMCs or a T cell subset sorted from them (not recorded which). This sequence was found in an adult woman who had mild COVID-19 (a few samples of this study predate the infection). Cell type and time point are not known. V usage is TRBV6-1 and J usage is TRBJ2-7; 9 bases agree with TRBD1. The CDR3 DNA follows: TGTGCCAGCAGTGCATTCCGGGACAGGGCCTACGAGCAGTACTTC. It is translated as CASSAFRDRAYEQYF.